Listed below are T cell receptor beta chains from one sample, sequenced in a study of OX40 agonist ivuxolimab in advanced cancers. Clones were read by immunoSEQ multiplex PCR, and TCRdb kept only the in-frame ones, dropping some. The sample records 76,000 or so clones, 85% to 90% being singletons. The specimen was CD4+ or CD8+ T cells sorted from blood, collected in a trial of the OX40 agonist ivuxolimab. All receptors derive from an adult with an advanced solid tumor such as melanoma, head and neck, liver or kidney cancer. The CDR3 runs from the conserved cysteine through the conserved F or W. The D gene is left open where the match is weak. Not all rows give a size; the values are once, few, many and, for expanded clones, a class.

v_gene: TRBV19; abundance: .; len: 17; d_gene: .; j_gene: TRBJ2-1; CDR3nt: TGTGCCAGTAGTATTATTTTTGGACCCTACTCCGACAATGAGCAGTTCTTC; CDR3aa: CASSIIFGPYSDNEQFF
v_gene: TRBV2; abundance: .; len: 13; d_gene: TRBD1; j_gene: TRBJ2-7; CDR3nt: TGTGCCAGGGCCAGAACAGGGGGCATGGTGCAGTACTTC; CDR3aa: CARARTGGMVQYF
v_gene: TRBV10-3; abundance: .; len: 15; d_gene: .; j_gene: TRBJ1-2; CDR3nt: TGTGCCATCAGTGATGGGCAGATCCTTAACTATGGCTACACCTTC; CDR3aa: CAISDGQILNYGYTF
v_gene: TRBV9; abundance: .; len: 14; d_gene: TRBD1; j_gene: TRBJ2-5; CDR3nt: TGTGCCAGCAGCGAGGGGACAGACCAAGAGACCCAGTACTTC; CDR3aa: CASSEGTDQETQYF
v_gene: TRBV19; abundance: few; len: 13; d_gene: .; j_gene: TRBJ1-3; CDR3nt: TGTGCCAGTAGTCCGATGCAGGGAGACACCATATATTTT; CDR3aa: CASSPMQGDTIYF
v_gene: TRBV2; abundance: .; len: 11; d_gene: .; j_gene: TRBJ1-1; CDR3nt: TGTGCCAGCATAGCAGGGTCTGAAGCTTTCTTT; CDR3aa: CASIAGSEAFF
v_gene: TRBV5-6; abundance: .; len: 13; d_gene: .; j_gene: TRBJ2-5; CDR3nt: TGTGCCAGCAGCAAGCGAGCGTACGAGACCCAGTACTTC; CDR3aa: CASSKRAYETQYF
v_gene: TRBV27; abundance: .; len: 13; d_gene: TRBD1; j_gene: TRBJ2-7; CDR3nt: TGTGCCAGCAGTGGACAGGGAAACTACGAGCAGTACTTC; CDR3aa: CASSGQGNYEQYF
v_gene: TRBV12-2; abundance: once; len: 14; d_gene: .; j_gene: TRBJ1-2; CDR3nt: TGTGCAAGTCGCTTAGGCGGGGCTAACTATGGCTACACCTTC; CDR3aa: CASRLGGANYGYTF
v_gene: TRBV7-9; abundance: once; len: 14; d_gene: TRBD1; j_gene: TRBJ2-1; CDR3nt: TGTGCCAGCAGCTTCGGGACAGGGATCAATGAGCAGTTCTTC; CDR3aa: CASSFGTGINEQFF
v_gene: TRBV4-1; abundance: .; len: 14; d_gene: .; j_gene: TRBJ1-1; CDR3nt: TGCGCCAGCAGCCGGACAGTAACAAACACTGAAGCTTTCTTT; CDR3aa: CASSRTVTNTEAFF
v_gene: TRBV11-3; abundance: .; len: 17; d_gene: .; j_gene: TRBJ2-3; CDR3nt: TGTGCCAGCAGCTTAGAAGTACTAACGGCCAGCCCAGATACGCAGTATTTT; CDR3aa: CASSLEVLTASPDTQYF
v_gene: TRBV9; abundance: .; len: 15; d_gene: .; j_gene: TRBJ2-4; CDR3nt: TGTGCCAGCACCCCCAGGAGGGTGGGCGGGAACATTCAGTACTTC; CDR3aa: CASTPRRVGGNIQYF
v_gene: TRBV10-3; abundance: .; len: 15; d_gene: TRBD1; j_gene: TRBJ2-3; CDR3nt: TGTGCCATTAGAGGACAGGGCGGAGTCTCAGATACGCAGTATTTT; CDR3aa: CAIRGQGGVSDTQYF
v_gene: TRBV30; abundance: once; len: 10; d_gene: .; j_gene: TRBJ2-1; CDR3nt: TGTGCCTGGAGTGCGGACCCTCGGTTCTTC; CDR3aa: CAWSADPRFF
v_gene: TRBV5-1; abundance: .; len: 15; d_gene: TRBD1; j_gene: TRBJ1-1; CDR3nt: TGCGCCAGCAGCTTGGGATCGGGACAGGGATATGAAGCTTTCTTT; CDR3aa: CASSLGSGQGYEAFF
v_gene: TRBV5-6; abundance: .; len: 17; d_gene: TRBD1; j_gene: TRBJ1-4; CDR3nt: TGTGCCAGCAGCTTGCGGGGGACAGGAGATCGTTCTGAAAAACTGTTTTTT; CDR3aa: CASSLRGTGDRSEKLFF
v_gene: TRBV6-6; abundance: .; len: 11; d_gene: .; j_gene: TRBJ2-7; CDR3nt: TGTGCCAGCAGTTATTCTCGGGAGCAGTACTTC; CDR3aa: CASSYSREQYF
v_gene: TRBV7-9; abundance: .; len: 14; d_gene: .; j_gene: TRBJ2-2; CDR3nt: TGTGCCAGCAGCCCTAGAGAGAACACCGGGGAGCTGTTTTTT; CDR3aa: CASSPRENTGELFF
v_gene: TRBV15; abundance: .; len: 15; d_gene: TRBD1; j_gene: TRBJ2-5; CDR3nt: TGTGCCACCAGCAGATCCCCGACAGGGCAAGAGACCCAGTACTTC; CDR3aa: CATSRSPTGQETQYF
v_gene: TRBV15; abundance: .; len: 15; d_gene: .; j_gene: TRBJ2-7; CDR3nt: TGTGCCACCAGCAGAGATGCGGGGTTGAACTACGAGCAGTACTTC; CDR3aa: CATSRDAGLNYEQYF
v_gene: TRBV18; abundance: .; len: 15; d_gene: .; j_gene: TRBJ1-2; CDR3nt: TGTGCCAGCTCACCCCGGGACTCCCGGGGCTATGGCTACACCTTC; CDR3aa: CASSPRDSRGYGYTF
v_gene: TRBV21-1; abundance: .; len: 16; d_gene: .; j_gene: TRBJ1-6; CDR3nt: TGTGCCAGCAGCCTCCCCTTGTGGCTTCCCAATTCACCCCTCCACTTT; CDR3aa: CASSLPLWLPNSPLHF
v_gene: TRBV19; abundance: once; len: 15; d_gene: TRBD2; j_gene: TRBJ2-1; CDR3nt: TGTGCCAGTAGTGCGAGCGGGAGGGCCTACAATGAGCAGTTCTTC; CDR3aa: CASSASGRAYNEQFF
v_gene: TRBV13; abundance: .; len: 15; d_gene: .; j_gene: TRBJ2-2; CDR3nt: TGTGCCAGCAGCTTAGTGGGGGAGTTCACCGGGGAGCTGTTTTTT; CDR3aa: CASSLVGEFTGELFF
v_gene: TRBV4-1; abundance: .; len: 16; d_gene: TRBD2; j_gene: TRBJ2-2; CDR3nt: TGCGCCAGCAGCCTACTAGCGGGAGTCGGAACCGGGGAGCTGTTTTTT; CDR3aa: CASSLLAGVGTGELFF
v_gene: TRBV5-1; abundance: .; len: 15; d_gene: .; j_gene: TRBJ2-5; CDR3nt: TGCGCCAGCAGCATCACCTTACTTTCGCCAGAGACCCAGTACTTC; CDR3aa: CASSITLLSPETQYF
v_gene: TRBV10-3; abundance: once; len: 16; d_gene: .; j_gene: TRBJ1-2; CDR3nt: TGTGCCATCAGTGAACCGACAGGAGGCCTTAACTATGGCTACACCTTC; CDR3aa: CAISEPTGGLNYGYTF
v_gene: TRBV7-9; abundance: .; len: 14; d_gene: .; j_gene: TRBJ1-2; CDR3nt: TGTGCCAGCACCTTCGGCAGTCTCTACTATGGCTACACCTTC; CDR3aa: CASTFGSLYYGYTF
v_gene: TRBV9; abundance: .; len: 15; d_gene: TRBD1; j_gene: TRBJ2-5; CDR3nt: TGTGCCAGCAGCTCACTAGACACAGGGGGAGAGACCCAGTACTTC; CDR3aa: CASSSLDTGGETQYF
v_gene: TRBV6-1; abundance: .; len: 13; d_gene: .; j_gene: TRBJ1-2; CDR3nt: TGTGCCAGCAGTGAATGGCAGGAAGATGGCTACACCTTC; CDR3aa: CASSEWQEDGYTF
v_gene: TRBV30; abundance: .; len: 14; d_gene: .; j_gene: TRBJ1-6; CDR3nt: TGTGCCTGGACGCTCCCTGATAGGAATTCACCCCTCCACTTT; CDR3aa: CAWTLPDRNSPLHF
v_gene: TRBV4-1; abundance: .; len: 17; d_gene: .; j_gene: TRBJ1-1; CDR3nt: TGCGCCAGCAGCCAAGATAGGAGGGGTGGGATGAACACTGAAGCTTTCTTT; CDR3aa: CASSQDRRGGMNTEAFF
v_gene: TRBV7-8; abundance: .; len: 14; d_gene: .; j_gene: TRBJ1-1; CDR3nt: TGTGCCAGCATCCAACGGCGGGCAGGCACTGAAGCTTTCTTT; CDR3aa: CASIQRRAGTEAFF
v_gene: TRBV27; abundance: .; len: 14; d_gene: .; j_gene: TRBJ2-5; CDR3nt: TGTGCCAGCAGTTTAGTGCCAGGGGAAGAGACCCAGTACTTC; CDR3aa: CASSLVPGEETQYF
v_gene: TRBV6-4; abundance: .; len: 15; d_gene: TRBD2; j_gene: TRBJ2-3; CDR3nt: TGTGCCAGCAGTGACTCAGCGGGGAGCACAGATACGCAGTATTTT; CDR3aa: CASSDSAGSTDTQYF
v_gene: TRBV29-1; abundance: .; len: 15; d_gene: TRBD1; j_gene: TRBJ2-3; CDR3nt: TGCAGCGTTGAAATCCAGGGGGCCGGGACAGATACGCAGTATTTT; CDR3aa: CSVEIQGAGTDTQYF